This T cell receptor (beta chain) originates from a study of beta chain features in type 1 diabetes. Background on the study: Patients did not differ from healthy donors in age, gender or cell yield. Overall study findings and caveats: Within the patient group, naive, central memory and Treg TCRB repertoires appeared more similar to each other than within healthy donors.

In regard to this clone: Its matching antigen is unknown.

Expressed TCRB transcripts were sequenced because the isolated RNA had all been reverse transcribed beforehand. Profiled with immunoSEQ multiplex PCR; TCRdb holds only in-frame clones, not every one. The data hold about 400,000 clones, with roughly 12% observed a single time. Researchers reported sorting CD4+ naive, central memory, regulatory and stem cell-like memory cells via CD45RO/CCR7/CD25/CD127/CD95/CD27. Purity of each sorted population was above 95%. This CDR3 contains 17 residues. V lost 4 bases, J lost 4 bases, and 8 bases stayed unmatched. Germline loops: CDR1 SGHRS, CDR2 YFSETQ. This chain uses TRBV5-1 with TRBJ2-5, with 15 bases that match TRBD2. The sequenced material came from naive CD4+ T cells from blood. The sequence came from a man in his late teens or twenties in good health. The CDR3: CASSTTGLAGGRETQYF. The CDR3 coding sequence is TGCGCCAGCAGCACTACAGGACTAGCGGGAGGGCGAGAGACCCAGTACTTC. The variable domain in full, completed from reference TRBV5-1 and TRBJ2-5, reads KAGVTQTPRYLIKTRGQQVTLSCSPISGHRSVSWYQQTPGQGLQFLFEYFSETQRNKGNFPGRFSGRQFSNSRSEMNVSTLELGDSALYLCASSTTGLAGGRETQYFGPGTRLLVL.